This section outlines one T cell receptor (beta chain) sequence together with its context. As yet, its antigen is unknown. A universal primer site came from template switching; cDNA carried unique molecular identifiers. TCRdb analysed the 5' RACE reads with MiXCR anew, one entry per CDR3 protein. In the table there are 400,000 to 550,000 distinct CDR3 sequences, under 25% of which are singletons. With 7 bases clipped from V and 6 bases from J, the junction kept 8 bases outside the gene matches. Germline V gene data show CDR1 as SNHLY and CDR2 as FYNNEI. This CDR3 comprises 13 residues. This specimen comes from a study of identical twins. Study-wide points: The presence of invariant MAIT and iNKT cells could partly confound analyses of zero-insertion sequences.

This same sample was also taken into another study, of T cells expressing NK-cell markers. That paper states: An anti-gamma-delta TCR antibody restricted sorting to alpha-beta TCR T cells in several experiments.

Input material: CD4+ T cells sorted from blood. The chain recombines TRBV2 with TRBJ1-2, with 7 bases lining up with TRBD1. This TCR was sampled from a woman aged 18 to 35 in good health. The CDR3 loop is CASTRDRDHGYTF. In DNA form, the CDR3 reads TGTGCCAGCACCCGCGACAGGGACCATGGCTACACCTTC.